The 26 T cell receptor beta chains presented below share a single source sample, sequenced in a study of T cells in Graves' hyperthyroidism and ophthalmopathy. There were TCR beta CDR3 regions amplified from RNA transcripts. The HTBI set primed first-round TCR CDR3 RT-PCR. From the multiplex PCR reads, TCRdb called clonotypes with MiXCR, one entry per CDR3 protein. In the table there are about 840,000 distinct CDR3 sequences, over 35% of which are singletons. Sequencing was done on a sample of blood. These TCRs come from a man younger than 30 with Graves' hyperthyroidism.

The chain combines TRBV6-6 with TRBJ1-6; D remains unclear. This CDR3 comprises 13 residues. Germline loops: CDR1 MNHNY, CDR2 SVGAGI (reference sequence). V lost 8 bases and J 7 bases, leaving 12 bases between the germline ends. The CDR3 sequence: CASGPGINSPLHF. DNA of the CDR3: TGTGCCAGCGGACCGGGTATCAATTCACCCCTCCACTTT.

The chain uses TRBV20-1 and TRBJ2-2; 9 bases fit TRBD1. Germline loops: CDR1 DFQATT, CDR2 SNEGSKA (reference sequence). V shed 6 bases, J shed 4 bases, and the junction held 6 bases outside the gene matches. The CDR3 sequence is 14 residues long. The CDR3 nucleotides read TGCAGTGCCGTGGACAGGGGTACCACCGGGGAGCTGTTTTTT. Protein product: CSAVDRGTTGELFF.

This clonotype was picked up many times. The chain joins TRBV11-2 to TRBJ1-2; TRBD1 might be the D (5 bases). The germline V gene has CDR1 SGHAT and CDR2 FQNNGV. The CDR3 sequence is 14 residues long. The germline V and J ends were trimmed by 0 bases and 7 bases, with 12 bases remaining between them. The CDR3 spells CASSLDAAGIGYTF. The CDR3 DNA sequence: TGTGCCAGCAGCTTAGATGCTGCAGGGATTGGCTACACCTTC.

The chain couples TRBV20-1 to TRBJ2-7, with 8 bases that match TRBD2. The CDR3 loop spans 15 amino acids. Per germline, CDR1 DFQATT and CDR2 SNEGSKA (reference sequence). J was trimmed by 3 bases and V by 6 bases; bases with no gene match: 13. CDR3 sequence (DNA): TGCAGTGCCAGTTCCCGTAGCGGGACGATCTACGAGCAGTACTTC. Translating it yields CSASSRSGTIYEQYF.

This clonotype has only a few counts. The CDR3 nucleotides are TGTGCCAGCAGTACGCAGACAGGGAACACTGAAGCTTTCTTT. Protein: CASSTQTGNTEAFF. The chain recombines TRBV6-5 with TRBJ1-1; D possibly corresponds to TRBD1 (6 bases). Germline V gene sequence: CDR1 MNHEY, CDR2 SVGAGI. The CDR3 totals 14 residues. Trimming shortened V by 5 bases and J by 1 base, and 11 bases separated the two germline ends.

This clonotype was picked up many times. Here the CDR3 DNA reads TGCAGCGTTGGGCAGGGGGCCGGGGAGCTGTTTTTT. Translated, it gives CSVGQGAGELFF. This chain connects TRBV29-1 to TRBJ2-2, with 7 positions matching TRBD1. In germline, CDR1 is SQVTM, CDR2 ANQGSEA. This CDR3 contains 12 residues. V trimming: 4 bases; J trimming: 6 bases; junction bases outside the gene matches: 2.

This clonotype was detected ten times or more. This chain connects TRBV29-1 to TRBJ1-3, with unresolved D. The V end was cut by 4 bases, the J end by 3 bases, with 10 bases between. The germline CDR1 and CDR2 sequences are SQVTM and ANQGSEA. The CDR3 runs to 13 residues. The CDR3 region has the DNA TGCAGCGTTGCCTGGACGGGTGGAAACACCATATATTTT. Its translation is CSVAWTGGNTIYF.

This chain joins TRBV4-1 and TRBJ2-7; TRBD1 matches at 10 bases. Germline V gives CDR1 MGHRA, CDR2 YSYEKL. Trimming took 4 bases from V and 2 from J; bases not matched to a gene: 5. This CDR3 is 15 amino acids long. For the CDR3, the DNA is TGCGCCAGCAGCCCCTGGACAGGGGGAACCTACGAGCAGTACTTC. This sequence encodes CASSPWTGGTYEQYF.

This clonotype was detected many times. V usage is TRBV29-1 and J usage is TRBJ2-5; either TRBD1 or TRBD2 may supply D (5 bases each). The germline V gene encodes CDR1 SQVTM and CDR2 ANQGSEA. There are 13 residues in the CDR3. Trimming took 6 bases from V and 7 from J, leaving 18 bases between them. The DNA for the CDR3 is TGCAGCGTCCGCACCGGGACCTTAGGGACCCAGTACTTC. It yields the protein CSVRTGTLGTQYF.

This clonotype occurred a few times. The rearrangement links TRBV7-2 to TRBJ1-1; TRBD1 aligns across 10 bases. CDR1 is SGHTA and CDR2 is FQGNSA in the germline V gene. Trimming removed 3 bases from V and 0 bases from J; junction bases left unmatched: 4. The CDR3 is 16 residues long. For the CDR3, the DNA is TGTGCCAGCAGCTTTAGGACAGGGGGTATGAACACTGAAGCTTTCTTT. Amino acid sequence: CASSFRTGGMNTEAFF.

The chain employs TRBV4-1 and TRBJ2-7; D is possibly TRBD1 (5 bases). Germline V gene data show CDR1 as MGHRA and CDR2 as YSYEKL. V was pared by 1 base and J by 3 bases, with 16 bases between. The CDR3 is 16 amino acids. This CDR3 is CASSQVYLAGIYEQYF. The CDR3 nucleotides are TGCGCCAGCAGCCAAGTGTACTTGGCAGGGATCTACGAGCAGTACTTC.

To note about this clonotype: A much larger clone sits a single nucleotide away, making a read error possible. The chain uses TRBV19 and TRBJ1-1, with D uncertain. Germline CDR1 is LNHDA and CDR2 is SQIVND (reference sequence). The CDR3 spans 14 residues. CDR3 coding DNA: TGTGCCAGTAGTATTGGACCGATTAACACTCAAGCTTTCTTT. Translated, it gives CASSIGPINTQAFF.

This clonotype turned up a few times. A single base separates this from a much larger clone, so it may be a read error. The V gene is TRBV9, the J gene TRBJ1-3; D remains ambiguous. There are 13 residues in the CDR3. The V and J ends lost 7 bases and 3 bases respectively, with 11 bases between them. CDR1 and CDR2 from the germline V gene are SGDLS and YYNGEE. The CDR3: CASRPGGGNTIYF. The CDR3 region has the DNA TGTGCCAGCCGTCCCGGAGGTGGAAACACCATATATTTT.

This clonotype turned up a few times. The chain has TRBV7-2 and TRBJ2-2; 9 bases match TRBD2. The CDR3 length is 15 residues. Per the germline V gene, CDR1 is SGHTA and CDR2 is FQGNSA. Losses at the gene ends were 5 bases for V and 4 bases for J; bases not matched to a gene: 5. In nucleotides, the CDR3 is TGTGCCAGCAGCCCCGGGACTAGCTTCACCGGGGAGCTGTTTTTT. It encodes CASSPGTSFTGELFF.

This clonotype has just a few counts. The rearrangement links TRBV7-2 to TRBJ1-5; D is uncertain. CDR3 length equals 13 residues. The V and J ends lost 4 bases and 4 bases respectively, with 8 bases between them. Looked up from germline, CDR1 is SGHTA and CDR2 is FQGNSA. Here the CDR3 reads CASSSLANQPQHF. The CDR3 DNA reads TGTGCCAGCAGCTCCCTAGCAAATCAGCCCCAGCATTTT.

The chain has TRBV25-1 and TRBJ1-2, with TRBD1 matching 8 bases. Germline loops: CDR1 MGHDK, CDR2 SYGVNS. This CDR3 region has 17 residues. V dropped 2 bases and J dropped 8; count of bases not matched to a gene: 16. The CDR3: CASSETRTGRESGGYTF. CDR3 nucleotides: TGTGCCAGCAGTGAAACCCGGACAGGGAGGGAGTCGGGAGGCTACACCTTC.

This clonotype was observed a handful of times. It may be a read error: a sequence one base away is much more abundant. Because it lacks the conserved phenylalanine or tryptophan at the end, this CDR3 is likely a read error. The chain carries TRBV29-1 and TRBJ2-7; D is ambiguous. V was trimmed by 6 bases and J by 0 bases, leaving 9 bases between them. Germline CDR1 reads SQVTM; CDR2 reads ANQGSEA. The CDR3 is 12 amino acids. Written as DNA, the CDR3 is TGCAGCGTGGCATGGAACTCCTACGAGCAGTACTAC. This encodes CSVAWNSYEQYY.

The chain employs TRBV27 and TRBJ2-5; no definite D call. Deletions cut 6 bases from V and 7 bases from J, with 0 bases between. The CDR3 covers 8 residues. Per germline, CDR1 MNHEY and CDR2 SMNVEV (reference sequence). CDR3 sequence (DNA): TGTGCCAGCAGGACCCAGTACTTC. It translates to CASRTQYF.

The chain couples TRBV29-1 to TRBJ1-1; no firm D call. V shed 0 bases and J shed 11 bases, with 22 bases lying between them. Germline CDR1 and CDR2: SQVTM and ANQGSEA. This CDR3 is 15 amino acids long. The CDR3 loop reads CSVEEGGIRVRLAFF. The DNA for the CDR3 is TGCAGCGTTGAAGAGGGAGGTATTAGAGTCAGATTGGCTTTCTTT.

V is TRBV19 and J is TRBJ1-5; D is ambiguous. Germline V lookup: CDR1 LNHDA, CDR2 SQIVND (reference sequence). This CDR3 has 15 residues. Trimming left V 6 bases short and J 4 bases short, with 16 bases between. DNA for the CDR3: TGTGCCAGTAGAGACGCCGTCGCGGGTAATCAGCCCCAGCATTTT. Translating gives CASRDAVAGNQPQHF.

The chain has TRBV12-3 or TRBV12-4 and TRBJ1-2; the D gene is possibly TRBD1 (6 bases). V gave up 4 bases and J gave up 9 bases, with 21 bases separating them. CDR3 size: 15 residues. The chain's CDR3 is CASSYSSRGVRSYTF. The CDR3 nucleotides are TGTGCCAGCAGTTACTCGAGCAGGGGAGTACGGAGCTACACCTTC.

This sequence joins TRBV5-1 and TRBJ2-5; D not resolved. The CDR3 extends over 12 amino acids. CDR1 and CDR2 from the germline V gene are SGHRS and YFSETQ. V was clipped by 5 bases and J by 3 bases, with 8 bases between them. The CDR3 DNA sequence: TGCGCCAGCAGTAACGTAAAAGAGACCCAGTACTTC. Translation gives CASSNVKETQYF.

The chain couples TRBV5-4 to TRBJ1-5, with D tentatively TRBD1 (5 bases). The CDR3 consists of 16 residues. CDR1 is SGHNT and CDR2 is YYREEE in the germline V gene (reference sequence). Trimming took 2 bases from V and 0 from J, leaving 12 bases between them. The CDR3 DNA reads as TGTGCCAGCAGCTTCGACACAGGTTATAGCAATCAGCCCCAGCATTTT. Translation: CASSFDTGYSNQPQHF.

V usage is TRBV7-3 and J usage is TRBJ2-7, with 11 positions matching TRBD1. The ends lost 4 bases at V and 5 bases at J; junction bases unmatched: 7. Looked up from germline, CDR1 is SGHTA and CDR2 is FQGTGA. The CDR3 consists of 15 residues. The CDR3 protein is CASSSPGQGDDEQYF. CDR3 sequence (DNA): TGTGCCAGCAGCTCGCCGGGACAGGGGGACGACGAGCAGTACTTC.

This clonotype was seen at least ten times. V and J are TRBV7-9 and TRBJ2-5; D remains unclear. The CDR3 sequence is 14 residues long. Trimming cost V 0 bases and J 3 bases, with 8 bases left between them. CDR1 is SEHNR, CDR2 FQNEAQ, per germline (reference sequence). The CDR3 spells CASSLALRKETQYF. Written as DNA, the CDR3 is TGTGCCAGCAGCTTAGCACTTCGGAAAGAGACCCAGTACTTC. Filled out from reference TRBV7-9 and TRBJ2-5, the complete variable domain reads DTGVSQNPRHKITKRGQNVTFRCDPISEHNRLYWYRQTLGQGPEFLTYFQNEAQLEKSRLLSDRFSAERPKGSFSTLEIQRTEQGDSAMYLCASSLALRKETQYFGPGTRLLVL.

There are many counts of this clonotype. The chain combines TRBV9 with TRBJ2-7; D gene unclear. The CDR3 is made up of 16 amino acids. Per the germline V gene, CDR1 is SGDLS and CDR2 is YYNGEE. Trimming stripped 0 bases from V and 0 bases from J, with 13 bases between. CDR3 residues: CASSVDGRPSSYEQYF. The CDR3 nucleotides read TGTGCCAGCAGCGTAGATGGAAGGCCTAGCTCCTACGAGCAGTACTTC. Using reference TRBV9 and TRBJ2-7 for the parts outside the CDR3, the full variable domain is DSGVTQTPKHLITATGQRVTLRCSPRSGDLSVYWYQQSLDQGLQFLIQYYNGEERAKGNILERFSAQQFPDLHSELNLSSLELGDSALYFCASSVDGRPSSYEQYFGPGTRLTVT.